One sample yielded the 10 T cell receptor beta chains listed below, sequenced in a study of OX40 agonist ivuxolimab in advanced cancers. TCRdb's table, derived via immunoSEQ multiplex PCR, lists solely in-frame clones and lacks some. The sample yields roughly 70,000 clones, approximately 90% seen once. Here the sequenced sample was CD4+ or CD8+ T cells sorted from blood, taken in a trial of the OX40 agonist ivuxolimab. These TCRs come from an adult with an advanced solid tumor such as melanoma, head and neck, liver or kidney cancer.

V gene TRBV7-3 combines with J gene TRBJ2-2; D not certain. The CDR3 sequence is 14 residues long. CDR1 is SGHTA, CDR2 FQGTGA, per germline. The V end was cut by 2 bases, the J end by 5 bases, with 9 bases between. CDR3 bases: TGTGCCAGCAGCTTAGGCCATCTAACCGGGGAGCTGTTTTTT. This codes for CASSLGHLTGELFF.

This clone was seen once. The chain links TRBV9 to TRBJ2-1; 13 bases agree with TRBD2. CDR1 and CDR2 (germline): SGDLS, YYNGEE. V lost 4 bases to trimming and J lost 7 bases; unmatched junction nucleotides: 8. The CDR3 spans 16 residues. CDR3 sequence reads: CASSLPGTSGANEQFF. The CDR3 bases are TGTGCCAGCAGCCTTCCCGGGACTAGCGGGGCTAATGAGCAGTTCTTC.

The chain joins TRBV5-6 to TRBJ1-2, with D perhaps matching TRBD1 (6 bases). The CDR3 covers 13 residues. From germline, CDR1 is SGHDT and CDR2 YYEEEE. Trimming shortened V by 2 bases and J by 10 bases, and 15 bases separated the two germline ends. CDR3 residues: CASSLQGPEDYTF. The CDR3 region has the DNA TGTGCCAGCAGCTTACAGGGACCAGAGGACTACACCTTC.

This chain joins TRBV5-1 and TRBJ2-3; D gene ambiguous. The length of the CDR3 is 14 residues. The V gene lost 0 bases and the J gene lost 3 bases, with 8 bases spanning the gap. Germline CDR1 SGHRS, CDR2 YFSETQ. The CDR3 coding sequence is TGCGCCAGCAGCTTGGGTTTAATGACAGATACGCAGTATTTT. Protein sequence: CASSLGLMTDTQYF. The full variable domain, completed using reference TRBV5-1 and TRBJ2-3, is KAGVTQTPRYLIKTRGQQVTLSCSPISGHRSVSWYQQTPGQGLQFLFEYFSETQRNKGNFPGRFSGRQFSNSRSEMNVSTLELGDSALYLCASSLGLMTDTQYFGPGTRLTVL.

In DNA, the CDR3 is TGTGCCAGCAGCGCTCAGGGGCAACTAGCCAAAAACATTCAGTACTTC. Protein sequence: CASSAQGQLAKNIQYF. The chain joins TRBV9 to TRBJ2-4, with D perhaps TRBD1 (6 bases). Germline lookup yields CDR1 SGDLS and CDR2 YYNGEE. The CDR3 has 16 amino acids. Deletions cut 3 bases from V and 0 bases from J, with 13 bases between.

This clone occurred a few times. The rearrangement joins TRBV27 to TRBJ1-1; D might be TRBD1 (5 bases). V lost 0 bases, J lost 0 bases, and 8 bases lay in between. The CDR3 is 15 residues long. Germline CDR1 reads MNHEY; CDR2 reads SMNVEV (reference sequence). CDR3 loop: CASSLSGRMNTEAFF. CDR3 nucleotide sequence: TGTGCCAGCAGTTTATCGGGACGGATGAACACTGAAGCTTTCTTT.

The chain employs TRBV5-1 and TRBJ1-2; a weak D match, TRBD1 (6 bases). Germline CDR1 reads SGHRS; CDR2 reads YFSETQ. This CDR3 is 15 amino acids long. Trimming shortened V by 3 bases and J by 3 bases, and 15 bases separated the two germline ends. The DNA of the CDR3 is TGCGCCAGCAGCTACACAGGGAATGCGGACTATGGCTACACCTTC. It is translated as CASSYTGNADYGYTF. The full variable domain, rest sourced from reference TRBV5-1 and TRBJ1-2, is KAGVTQTPRYLIKTRGQQVTLSCSPISGHRSVSWYQQTPGQGLQFLFEYFSETQRNKGNFPGRFSGRQFSNSRSEMNVSTLELGDSALYLCASSYTGNADYGYTFGSGTRLTVV.

The V and J genes are TRBV7-2 and TRBJ1-1, with TRBD1 as a possible D gene (6 bases). V was pared by 5 bases and J by 0 bases, with 10 bases between. This CDR3 is built from 14 residues. Germline loops: CDR1 SGHTA, CDR2 FQGNSA. For the CDR3, the DNA is TGTGCCAGCAGCACCGACAGGCTGAACACTGAAGCTTTCTTT. It yields the protein CASSTDRLNTEAFF.

CDR3 loop: CASSHGVGQGNNEQFF. The DNA of the CDR3 is TGCGCCAGCAGCCACGGGGTGGGGCAGGGGAACAATGAGCAGTTCTTC. This chain links TRBV4-1 with TRBJ2-1, with D maybe TRBD1 (6 bases). CDR1 MGHRA and CDR2 YSYEKL come from the germline V gene. CDR3 length: 16 amino acids. V lost 3 bases and J 5 bases, leaving 17 bases between the germline ends.

This clone occurred once. The rearrangement uses TRBV27 and TRBJ2-3, with 10 bases lining up with TRBD2. The ends lost 2 bases at V and 7 bases at J; junction bases unmatched: 6. Germline V lookup: CDR1 MNHEY, CDR2 SMNVEV (reference sequence). The CDR3 has 15 amino acids. The CDR3 region has the DNA TGTGCCAGCAGTTTACCTCTAGCGGGGGAAAATACGCAGTATTTT. Translated, it gives CASSLPLAGENTQYF.